The rows below give T cell receptor beta chains drawn from one sample of a study of T cell responses to AZD1222 COVID-19 vaccine. Measured with immunoSEQ multiplex PCR; TCRdb has only the in-frame clones, and not every one. The table includes approximately 120,000 clones, approximately 88% detected once. The sequencing used peripheral blood, collected on day 0 of MenACWY control vaccination. The receptors were sampled from an adult in good health. CDR3s leave out the opening cysteine and the closing phenylalanine or tryptophan. Rows may omit the clone size; those that give it use once, few, many or a size class.

j_call	v_call	cdr3_length	clone_size	cdr3_aa
TRBJ1-3	TRBV4-2	14	once	ASSQYDRATGNTIY
TRBJ1-2	TRBV7-2	13	-	ASSQRREGNYGYT
TRBJ1-1	TRBV27	12	-	ASRLSPGGTEAF
TRBJ2-1	TRBV4-2	14	-	ASSQDRAVSYNEQF
TRBJ2-1	TRBV5-4	12	-	ASSRGTAYNEQF
TRBJ1-1	TRBV4-2	11	-	ASSQGVNTEAF
TRBJ1-2	TRBV2	13	few	ASSEGWTGPGGYT
TRBJ2-1	TRBV3-1/TRBV3-2	15	-	ASSQGPPSGYYNEQF
TRBJ2-3	TRBV27	13	few	ASNTRGTLQDTQY
TRBJ2-1	TRBV29-1	13	once	SVDLEGSFYNEQF
TRBJ1-1	TRBV9	12	-	ASSVQTENTEAF
TRBJ2-7	TRBV7-9	11	-	ASRETSVSEQY
TRBJ2-1	TRBV7-7	11	-	ASSLGSLSEQF
TRBJ2-2	TRBV24-1	16	-	ATSGDQTDSQSTGELF
TRBJ2-7	TRBV9	10	-	ASSVEENEQY
TRBJ2-5	TRBV27	11	once	ASSSNPRETQY
TRBJ1-2	TRBV7-2	13	once	ASSSPPTGANGYT
TRBJ1-2	TRBV7-2	13	-	ASSLYPGGNYGYT